Each of the 19 T cell receptor beta chains below was sequenced from the same sample in a study of shared clonotypes between healthy human individuals. The data were produced by immunoSEQ multiplex PCR, yet TCRdb's version contains in-frame clones alone and is incomplete. The data hold about a million clones, with 70% to 85% observed a single time. Sequencing used memory CD4+ T cells from PBMCs. Sample subset: CD45RA-negative fraction. The origin of the receptors is a man between 18 and 29 years old in good health. Some clones in this sample may be carry-over from other donors' samples.

A note on this clone: Other nucleotide sequences from this sample produce the same CDR3. This chain links TRBV18 with TRBJ1-2; 8 positions match TRBD1. Germline CDR1 is KGHSH and CDR2 is LQKENI. Germline trimming cut 1 base from V and 5 bases from J; bases unmatched to any gene: 3. The CDR3 runs 14 residues. As DNA, the CDR3 is TGTGCCAGCTCACCACTGGACAGGGATTATGGCTACACCTTC. This translates into CASSPLDRDYGYTF.

This clone was found a few times. V gene TRBV18 combines with J gene TRBJ2-1; 14 bases agree with TRBD2. This CDR3 has 17 residues. CDR1 and CDR2 from the germline V gene are KGHSH and LQKENI. V was clipped by 2 bases and J by 14 bases; unmatched bases: 14. In nucleotides, the CDR3 is TGTGCCAGCTCACCAATGGCCGAGCCGACTAGCGGGAGGGACGAGTTCTTC. This sequence encodes CASSPMAEPTSGRDEFF. The full variable domain, completed using reference TRBV18 and TRBJ2-1, is NAGVMQNPRHLVRRRGQEARLRCSPMKGHSHVYWYRQLPEEGLKFMVYLQKENIIDESGMPKERFSAEFPKEGPSILRIQQVVRGDSAAYFCASSPMAEPTSGRDEFFGPGTRLTVL.

This sequence joins TRBV4-1 and TRBJ2-5; 8 bases fit TRBD2. Trimming took 0 bases from V and 5 from J; bases not matched to a gene: 11. The CDR3 totals 17 residues. Germline V lookup: CDR1 MGHRA, CDR2 YSYEKL. CDR3 in DNA: TGCGCCAGCAGCCAAGATCGCCTCACTAGCGGAGGGGAGACCCAGTACTTC. Encoded protein: CASSQDRLTSGGETQYF.

This clone was detected only once. This chain joins TRBV11-2 and TRBJ1-2; 8 bases map to TRBD1. The germline CDR1 and CDR2 sequences are SGHAT and FQNNGV. Germline trimming cut 1 base from V and 8 bases from J; bases unmatched to any gene: 12. This CDR3 has 16 amino acids. The CDR3, as DNA: TGTGCCAGCAGCTTAGCCAGTCTAGGACAGGGCCGGGGCTACACCTTC. It translates to CASSLASLGQGRGYTF.

The chain is built from TRBV10-3 and TRBJ1-4, with D hard to call. V gave up 2 bases and J gave up 3 bases, with 10 bases separating them. There are 15 residues in the CDR3. Germline V lookup: CDR1 ENHRY, CDR2 SYGVKD. The CDR3 sequence is CAISETSAANEKLFF. As DNA, the CDR3 is TGTGCCATCAGTGAGACTTCGGCGGCTAATGAAAAACTGTTTTTT.

The genes are TRBV7-4 and TRBJ1-5; no definite D call. The CDR3 length is 13 residues. The germline V and J ends were trimmed by 3 bases and 1 base, with 4 bases remaining between them. In germline, CDR1 is SGHVT, CDR2 SQSDAQ. CDR3 DNA sequence: TGTGCCAGCAGCTTGTCGAGCAATCAGCCCCAGCATTTT. Its translation is CASSLSSNQPQHF.

The chain joins TRBV5-1 to TRBJ1-4; D is unclear. Deletions cut 5 bases from V and 4 bases from J, with 15 bases between. This CDR3 has 15 amino acids. The germline V gene encodes CDR1 SGHRS and CDR2 YFSETQ. The CDR3 DNA reads as TGCGCCAGCAGGGACCCGGACGCAATTAATGAAAAACTGTTTTTT. As protein: CASRDPDAINEKLFF.

With respect to this clone: No conserved phenylalanine or tryptophan ends this CDR3, so it is likely a read error. The CDR3 DNA follows: TGTGCCTGGAGCCAAGTATTTCGGGTTTCCCCCGAGCAGTACCTC. Encoded protein: CAWSQVFRVSPEQYL. The chain joins TRBV30 to TRBJ2-7; D is ambiguous. The CDR3 contains 15 residues. Germline values: CDR1 GTSNPN, CDR2 SVGIG (reference sequence). The V gene lost 3 bases and the J gene lost 6 bases, with 21 bases spanning the gap.

This sequence joins TRBV5-1 and TRBJ1-3; TRBD1 is a possible D gene (6 bases). The CDR3 totals 15 residues. The V and J ends lost 0 bases and 3 bases respectively, with 10 bases between them. Germline V gives CDR1 SGHRS, CDR2 YFSETQ. CDR3 sequence: CASSLGGLRGNTIYF. The CDR3 DNA sequence: TGCGCCAGCAGCTTGGGGGGGCTACGTGGAAACACCATATATTTT.

J is TRBJ1-2 and V is TRBV27; 8 nucleotides agree with TRBD1. The junction had 7 bases not matched to a gene; V was cut back by 4 bases and J by 3 bases. The length of the CDR3 is 15 residues. Germline-derived CDR1 and CDR2 are MNHEY and SMNVEV (reference sequence). CDR3 protein: CASSSHSTGDYGYTF. The DNA for the CDR3 is TGTGCCAGCAGTTCCCACTCGACAGGGGACTATGGCTACACCTTC.

This chain uses TRBV7-9 with TRBJ1-5; 8 positions agree with TRBD1. V dropped 5 bases and J dropped 4; count of bases not matched to a gene: 7. There are 15 residues in the CDR3. Germline CDR1 and CDR2: SEHNR and FQNEAQ (reference sequence). CDR3 loop: CASSRYQGANQPQHF. The CDR3 DNA follows: TGTGCCAGCAGCCGATATCAGGGGGCGAATCAGCCCCAGCATTTT.

V usage is TRBV5-4 and J usage is TRBJ2-2; TRBD1 or TRBD2 may be the D gene (5 bases each). CDR1 SGHNT and CDR2 YYREEE come from the germline V gene (reference sequence). With 6 bases removed from V and 2 bases from J, the gap between germline ends came to 14 bases. This CDR3 comprises 15 residues. The CDR3 here is CASMRDVGNTGELFF. The CDR3 region has the DNA TGTGCCAGCATGAGGGACGTCGGAAACACCGGGGAGCTGTTTTTT.

This clone was picked up one time. The rearrangement links TRBV6-6 to TRBJ2-1; D is perhaps TRBD1 (5 bases). Germline V gene sequence: CDR1 MNHNY, CDR2 SVGAGI (reference sequence). Deletions cut 2 bases from V and 4 bases from J, with 9 bases between. This CDR3 spans 14 amino acids. In DNA form, the CDR3 reads TGTGCCAGCAGTTACCAGGGCGGATACAATGAGCAGTTCTTC. Protein: CASSYQGGYNEQFF.

With regard to this clone: A much larger clone differs from this one at a single base, so this may be a read error. The rearrangement uses TRBV29-1 and TRBJ1-4, with D unclear. The V end was cut by 7 bases, the J end by 5 bases, with 14 bases between. The CDR3 runs 13 residues. Germline V lookup: CDR1 SQVTM, CDR2 ANQGSEA. CDR3 bases: TGCAGCGCCCGAAAGTCTCCGAATGAAAAACTGTTTTTT. Its translation: CSARKSPNEKLFF.

This chain connects TRBV7-8 to TRBJ2-1, with 11 bases fitting TRBD2. The CDR3 extends over 19 amino acids. The ends lost 5 bases at V and 2 bases at J; junction bases unmatched: 14. Germline lookup yields CDR1 SGHVS and CDR2 FQNEAQ. Here the CDR3 DNA reads TGTGCCAGCAGCCCCAAAAATAGCGGGAGGGCCCCCGCCTACAATGAGCAGTTCTTC. This translates into CASSPKNSGRAPAYNEQFF.

This clone was counted once. Other DNA sequences in this sample translate to the same CDR3. The gene calls are TRBV4-1 and TRBJ1-4, with D possibly being TRBD1 (6 bases). V shed 3 bases and J shed 5 bases, with 10 bases lying between them. This CDR3 has 14 residues. The V gene's germline CDR1 is MGHRA and CDR2 YSYEKL. The DNA for the CDR3 is TGCGCCAGCAGCCAGGGGAGGGGGAATGAAAAACTGTTTTTT. Its protein is CASSQGRGNEKLFF.

This clone has a handful of counts. The chain combines TRBV19 with TRBJ2-7, with 10 bases that match TRBD2. Germline V gene lookup returns CDR1 LNHDA and CDR2 SQIVND (reference sequence). The ends lost 5 bases at V and 2 bases at J; junction bases unmatched: 9. This CDR3 is 16 amino acids long. The CDR3 protein is CASSDSSGSGPYEQYF. CDR3 nucleotide sequence: TGTGCCAGTAGTGATTCTAGCGGGAGCGGTCCCTACGAGCAGTACTTC.

V is TRBV11-2 and J is TRBJ2-1; D unclear. CDR1 is SGHAT, CDR2 FQNNGV, per germline. This CDR3 contains 16 residues. V lost 5 bases and J 4 bases, leaving 18 bases between the germline ends. The CDR3 region is CASSPANKILYNEQFF. The CDR3 DNA is TGTGCCAGCAGCCCGGCGAATAAAATCCTTTACAATGAGCAGTTCTTC.

Note on this clone: This same CDR3 is encoded by further DNA sequences in the sample. This chain joins TRBV6-5 and TRBJ1-2, with D uncertain. CDR1 and CDR2 from the germline V gene are MNHEY and SVGAGI. The CDR3 spans 14 residues. With 0 bases removed from V and 1 base from J, the gap between germline ends came to 6 bases. The CDR3 loop is CASSYSKGNYGYTF. The DNA of the CDR3 is TGTGCCAGCAGTTACTCGAAGGGTAACTATGGCTACACCTTC.